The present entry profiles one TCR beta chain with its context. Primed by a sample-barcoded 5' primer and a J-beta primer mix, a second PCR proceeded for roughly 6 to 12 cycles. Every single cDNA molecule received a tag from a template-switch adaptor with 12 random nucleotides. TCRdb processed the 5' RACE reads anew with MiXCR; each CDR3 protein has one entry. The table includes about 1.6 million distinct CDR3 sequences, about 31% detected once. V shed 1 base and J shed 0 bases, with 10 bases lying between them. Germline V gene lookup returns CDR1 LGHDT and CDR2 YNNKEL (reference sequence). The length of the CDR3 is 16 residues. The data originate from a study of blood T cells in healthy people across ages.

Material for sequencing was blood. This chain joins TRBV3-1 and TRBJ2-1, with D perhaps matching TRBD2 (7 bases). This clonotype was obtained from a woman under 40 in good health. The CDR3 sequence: CASSQGGGVSYNEQFF. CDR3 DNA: TGTGCCAGCAGCCAAGGAGGGGGGGTCTCCTACAATGAGCAGTTCTTC.